Reported below is one T cell receptor beta chain. Its antigen remains unidentified. This record comes from a study of Ad26.COV2.S vaccination and SARS-CoV-2 variants. Study in general: Sample donor was a member of the COV1001 Ad26.COV2.S trial arm.

Assay: immunoSEQ multiplex PCR; the TCRdb copy retains only in-frame clones and omits some. The profile shows roughly 680,000 clones, more than 70% of them singletons. V was pared by 2 bases and J by 8 bases, with 13 bases between. Germline-derived CDR1 and CDR2 are LGHNA and YNFKEQ. The CDR3 spans 14 residues. Study-wide points: In TCR breadth and depth analyses, total T cell responses may have been underestimated.

Regarding treatment: approximately 18 received Ad26.COV2.S at low or high dose, single or two shots; about 5 received placebo; per-sample allocation not given. Day 63 after the first vaccine or placebo injection was the time point for sampling. The specimen was peripheral blood, collected in a trial of Ad26.COV2.S vaccine versus placebo. This sequence originates from a person between 18 and 65 years old who received the Ad26.COV2.S COVID-19 vaccine or a placebo. J is TRBJ1-3 and V is TRBV4-2; D possibly corresponds to TRBD1 (6 bases). The CDR3 nucleotides read TGTGCCAGCAGCCAACAGGGGCGGGAAGACACCATATATTTT. Its translation: CASSQQGREDTIYF.